This TCR beta chain was identified in a study of cytomegalovirus exposure and HLA in healthy donors. The CDR3 runs 15 residues. CDR1 is MDHEN, CDR2 SYDVKM, per germline. With 2 bases clipped from V and 1 base from J, the junction kept 3 bases outside the gene matches. This clone appeared once. PCR employed 60 Vbeta and 13 Jbeta primers. TCRdb's table, derived via immunoSEQ multiplex PCR, lists solely in-frame clones and lacks some. The sample has 150,000 to 200,000 clones; roughly 80% are singletons. This receptor was taken from a male donor in good health and CMV-seronegative. The gene calls are TRBV28 and TRBJ2-3, with 7 bases that match TRBD2. Sequencing was done on a sample of PBMCs. The CDR3 sequence: CASSLRTSRTDTQYF. As DNA, the CDR3 is TGTGCCAGCAGTTTACGGACTAGTCGCACAGATACGCAGTATTTT. Based on the CDR3 plus reference TRBV28 and TRBJ2-3, the full variable domain is DVKVTQSSRYLVKRTGEKVFLECVQDMDHENMFWYRQDPGLGLRLIYFSYDVKMKEKGDIPEGYSVSREKKERFSLILESASTNQTSMYLCASSLRTSRTDTQYFGPGTRLTVL.